What follows is one TCR beta chain and its context. Antigen: not known. This record comes from a study of cytomegalovirus exposure and HLA in healthy donors. The study sampled nominally healthy donors, though unrecorded immune exposures were likely. Per the germline V gene, CDR1 is MNHEY and CDR2 is SVGAGI. The CDR3 extends over 13 amino acids. V was cut by 4 bases and J by 5 bases, with 9 bases left in between. Amplification used 60 Vbeta primers and 13 Jbeta primers. TCRdb's copy holds only in-frame clones and misses some; the assay was immunoSEQ multiplex PCR. The sample carries roughly 230,000 clones, around nine tenths recorded once. The study, taken as a whole, reports: A later analysis revealed that TCR association rates differed between HLA loci, peaking at DRB1 and bottoming out at HLA-C. The authors later linked a missense DCLRE1C variant to TCR beta V- and J-gene trimming. Being productive about 87% or about 30% of the time was typical of most TCR beta V segments in an earlier analysis.

The chain is built from TRBV6-5 and TRBJ1-5; D might be TRBD1 (6 bases). This receptor was identified in a girl aged 2-10 years in good health and CMV-seronegative. What was sequenced was PBMCs. The CDR3 sequence: CASSSGQYQPQHF. The CDR3 DNA reads as TGTGCCAGCAGTTCCGGACAGTATCAGCCCCAGCATTTT.